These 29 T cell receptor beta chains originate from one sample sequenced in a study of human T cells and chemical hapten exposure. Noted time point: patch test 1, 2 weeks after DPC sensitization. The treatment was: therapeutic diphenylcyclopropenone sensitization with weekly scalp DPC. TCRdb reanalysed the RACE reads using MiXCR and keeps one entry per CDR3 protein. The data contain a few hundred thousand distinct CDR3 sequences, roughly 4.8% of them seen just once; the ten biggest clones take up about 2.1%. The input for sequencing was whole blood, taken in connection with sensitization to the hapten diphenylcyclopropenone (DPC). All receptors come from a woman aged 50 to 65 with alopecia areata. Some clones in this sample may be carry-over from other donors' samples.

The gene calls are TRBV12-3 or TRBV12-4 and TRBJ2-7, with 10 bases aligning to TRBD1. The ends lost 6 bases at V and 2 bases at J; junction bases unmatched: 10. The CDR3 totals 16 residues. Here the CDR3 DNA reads TGTGCCAGCAGCTCTCCCGGGACAGGGGTTCCCTACGAGCAGTACTTC. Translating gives CASSSPGTGVPYEQYF.

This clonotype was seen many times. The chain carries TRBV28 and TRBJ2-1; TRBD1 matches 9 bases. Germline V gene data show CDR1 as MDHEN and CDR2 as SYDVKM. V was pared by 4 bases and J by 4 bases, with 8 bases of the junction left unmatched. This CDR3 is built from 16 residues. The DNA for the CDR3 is TGTGCCAGCAGTTCCCTAGCGGACAGGGGATACAATGAGCAGTTCTTC. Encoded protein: CASSSLADRGYNEQFF.

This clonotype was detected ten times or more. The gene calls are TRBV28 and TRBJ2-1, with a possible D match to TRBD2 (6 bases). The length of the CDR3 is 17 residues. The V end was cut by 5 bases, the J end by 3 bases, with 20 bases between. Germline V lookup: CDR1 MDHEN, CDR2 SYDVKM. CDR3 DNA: TGTGCCAGCAGTCCGGGGGATGTATGGAGGGACTACAATGAGCAGTTCTTC. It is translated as CASSPGDVWRDYNEQFF.

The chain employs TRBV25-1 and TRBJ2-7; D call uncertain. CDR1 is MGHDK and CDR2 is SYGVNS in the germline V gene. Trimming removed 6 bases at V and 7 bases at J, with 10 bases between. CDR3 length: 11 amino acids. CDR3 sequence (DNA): TGTGCCAGCAGGTCGCTGGGAGAGCAGTACTTC. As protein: CASRSLGEQYF.

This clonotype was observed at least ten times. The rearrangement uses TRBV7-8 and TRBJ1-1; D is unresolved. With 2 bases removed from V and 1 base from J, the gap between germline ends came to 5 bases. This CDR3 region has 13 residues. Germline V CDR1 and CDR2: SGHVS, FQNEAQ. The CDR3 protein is CASSLKSNTEAFF. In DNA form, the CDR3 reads TGTGCCAGCAGCTTAAAGTCGAACACTGAAGCTTTCTTT. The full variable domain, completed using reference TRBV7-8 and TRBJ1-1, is GAGVSQSPRYKVAKRGQDVALRCDPISGHVSLFWYQQALGQGPEFLTYFQNEAQLDKSGLPSDRFFAERPEGSVSTLKIQRTQQEDSAVYLCASSLKSNTEAFFGQGTRLTVV.

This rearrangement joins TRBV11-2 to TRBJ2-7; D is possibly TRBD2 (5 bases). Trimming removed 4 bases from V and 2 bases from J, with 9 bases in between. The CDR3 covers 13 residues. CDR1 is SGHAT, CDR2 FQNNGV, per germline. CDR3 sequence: CASSSDFPYEQYF. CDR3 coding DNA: TGTGCCAGCAGCTCGGACTTCCCCTACGAGCAGTACTTC.

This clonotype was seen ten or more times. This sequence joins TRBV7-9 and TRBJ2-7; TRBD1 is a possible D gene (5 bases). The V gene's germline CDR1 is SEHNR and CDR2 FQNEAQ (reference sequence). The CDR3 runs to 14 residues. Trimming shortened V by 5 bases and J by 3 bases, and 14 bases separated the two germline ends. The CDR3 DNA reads TGTGCCAGCAGCCTTATGCAGGGAAACTACGAGCAGTACTTC. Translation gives CASSLMQGNYEQYF.

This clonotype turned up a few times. The CDR3 DNA reads as TGTGCCAGCAGTTTACGGCAGGGAGAAGCACTAGCAACCTACAATGAGCAGTTCTTC. Translation: CASSLRQGEALATYNEQFF. This sequence joins TRBV28 and TRBJ2-1; a possible D gene is TRBD2 (6 bases). The V end was cut by 2 bases, the J end by 2 bases, with 22 bases between. The CDR3 spans 19 residues. The germline CDR1 and CDR2 sequences are MDHEN and SYDVKM.

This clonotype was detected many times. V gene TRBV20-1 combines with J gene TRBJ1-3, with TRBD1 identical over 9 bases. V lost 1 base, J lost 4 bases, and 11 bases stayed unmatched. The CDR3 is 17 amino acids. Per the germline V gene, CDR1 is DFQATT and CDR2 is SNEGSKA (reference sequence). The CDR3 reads CSARGDRARGFGNTIYF. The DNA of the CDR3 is TGCAGTGCTAGAGGGGACAGGGCAAGAGGCTTCGGAAACACCATATATTTT.

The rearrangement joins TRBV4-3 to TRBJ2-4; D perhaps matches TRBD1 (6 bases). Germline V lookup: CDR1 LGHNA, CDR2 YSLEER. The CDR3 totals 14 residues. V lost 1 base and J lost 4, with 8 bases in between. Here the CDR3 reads CASSQGDTKNIQYF. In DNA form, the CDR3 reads TGCGCCAGCAGCCAAGGGGACACAAAAAACATTCAGTACTTC.

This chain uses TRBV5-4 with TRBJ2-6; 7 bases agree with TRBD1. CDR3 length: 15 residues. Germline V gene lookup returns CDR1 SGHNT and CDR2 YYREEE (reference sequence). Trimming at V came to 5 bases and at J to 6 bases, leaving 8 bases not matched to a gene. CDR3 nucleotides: TGTGCCAGCAGTTCCGGACAGGCCCAGGCCAACGTCCTGACTTTC. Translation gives CASSSGQAQANVLTF.

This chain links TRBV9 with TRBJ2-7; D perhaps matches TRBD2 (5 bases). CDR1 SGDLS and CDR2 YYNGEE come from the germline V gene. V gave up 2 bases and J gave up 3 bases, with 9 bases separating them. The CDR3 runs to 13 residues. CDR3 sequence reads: CASSVEDNYEQYF. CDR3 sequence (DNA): TGTGCCAGCAGCGTGGAGGATAACTACGAGCAGTACTTC.

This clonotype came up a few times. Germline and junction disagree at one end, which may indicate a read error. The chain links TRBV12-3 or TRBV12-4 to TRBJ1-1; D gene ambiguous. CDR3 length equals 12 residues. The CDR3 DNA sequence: TGTGCCAGCAGTTCTGGGTCTCGACTAATCCCTTTT. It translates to CASSSGSRLIPF.

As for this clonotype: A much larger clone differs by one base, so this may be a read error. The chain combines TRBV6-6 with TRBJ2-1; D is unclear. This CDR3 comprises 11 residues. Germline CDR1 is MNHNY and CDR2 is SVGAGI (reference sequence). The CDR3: CASLEGSERFF. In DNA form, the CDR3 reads TGTGCCAGCCTCGAAGGAAGTGAGCGGTTCTTC.

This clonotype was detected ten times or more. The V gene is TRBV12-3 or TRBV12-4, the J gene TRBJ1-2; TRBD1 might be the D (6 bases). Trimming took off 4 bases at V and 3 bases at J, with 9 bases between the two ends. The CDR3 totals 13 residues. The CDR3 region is CASSWTEHYGYTF. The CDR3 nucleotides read TGTGCCAGCAGTTGGACAGAACACTATGGCTACACCTTC.

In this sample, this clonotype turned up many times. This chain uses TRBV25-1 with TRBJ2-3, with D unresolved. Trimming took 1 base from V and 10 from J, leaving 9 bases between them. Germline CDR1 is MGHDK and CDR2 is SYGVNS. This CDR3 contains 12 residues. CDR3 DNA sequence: TGTGCCAGCAGTGAATCGTTCTGGGCGCAGTATTTT. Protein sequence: CASSESFWAQYF.

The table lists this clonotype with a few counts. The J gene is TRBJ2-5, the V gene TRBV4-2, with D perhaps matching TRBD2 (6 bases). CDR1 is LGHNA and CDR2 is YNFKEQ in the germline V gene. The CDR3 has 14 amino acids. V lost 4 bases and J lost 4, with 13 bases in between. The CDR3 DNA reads TGTGCCAGCAGCCCGGAGGAGGGGAGAGAGACCCAGTACTTC. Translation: CASSPEEGRETQYF.

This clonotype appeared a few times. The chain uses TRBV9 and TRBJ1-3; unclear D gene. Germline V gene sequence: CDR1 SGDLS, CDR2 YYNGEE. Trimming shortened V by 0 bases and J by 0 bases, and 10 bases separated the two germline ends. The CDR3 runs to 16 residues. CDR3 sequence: CASSVVVGRSGNTIYF. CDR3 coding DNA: TGTGCCAGCAGCGTAGTAGTTGGGCGCTCTGGAAACACCATATATTTT.

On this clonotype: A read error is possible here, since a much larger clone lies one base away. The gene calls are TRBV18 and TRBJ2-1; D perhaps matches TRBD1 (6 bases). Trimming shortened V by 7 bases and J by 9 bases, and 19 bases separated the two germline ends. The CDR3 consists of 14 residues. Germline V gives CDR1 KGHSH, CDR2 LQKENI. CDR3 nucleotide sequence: TGTGCCAGCTGGCTACTCAACAGGGACGGTGAGCAGTTCTTC. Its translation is CASWLLNRDGEQFF.

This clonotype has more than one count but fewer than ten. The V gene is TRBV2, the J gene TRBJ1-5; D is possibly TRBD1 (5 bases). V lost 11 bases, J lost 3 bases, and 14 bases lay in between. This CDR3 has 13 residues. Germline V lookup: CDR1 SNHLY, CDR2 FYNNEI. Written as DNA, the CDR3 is TGTGCCTCGGGGACCGATTACAATCAGCCCCAGCATTTT. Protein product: CASGTDYNQPQHF.

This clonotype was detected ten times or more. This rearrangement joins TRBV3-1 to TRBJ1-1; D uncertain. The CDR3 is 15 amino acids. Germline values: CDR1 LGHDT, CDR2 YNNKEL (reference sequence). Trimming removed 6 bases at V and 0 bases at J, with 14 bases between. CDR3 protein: CASRPRSGLNTEAFF. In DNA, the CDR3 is TGTGCCAGCAGGCCCAGATCCGGGTTGAACACTGAAGCTTTCTTT.

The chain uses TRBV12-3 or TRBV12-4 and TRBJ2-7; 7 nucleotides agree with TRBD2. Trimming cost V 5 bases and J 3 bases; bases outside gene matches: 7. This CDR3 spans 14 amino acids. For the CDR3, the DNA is TGTGCCAGCAGTCCCCAGCGGGACGGCTACGAGCAGTACTTC. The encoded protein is CASSPQRDGYEQYF.

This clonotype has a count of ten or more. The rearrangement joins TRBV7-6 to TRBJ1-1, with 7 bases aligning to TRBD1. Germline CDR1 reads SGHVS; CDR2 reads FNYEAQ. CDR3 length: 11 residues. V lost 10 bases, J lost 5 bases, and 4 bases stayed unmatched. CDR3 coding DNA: TGTGCCATCCTCAGGGGGACTGAAGCTTTCTTT. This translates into CAILRGTEAFF.

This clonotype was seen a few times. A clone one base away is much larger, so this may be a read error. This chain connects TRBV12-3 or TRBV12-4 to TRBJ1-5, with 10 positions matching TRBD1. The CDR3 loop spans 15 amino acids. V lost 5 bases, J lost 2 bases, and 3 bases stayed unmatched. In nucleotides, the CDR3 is TGTGCCAGCAGTGACGGGACAGGGGGCAATCAGCCCCAGCATTTT. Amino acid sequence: CASSDGTGGNQPQHF.

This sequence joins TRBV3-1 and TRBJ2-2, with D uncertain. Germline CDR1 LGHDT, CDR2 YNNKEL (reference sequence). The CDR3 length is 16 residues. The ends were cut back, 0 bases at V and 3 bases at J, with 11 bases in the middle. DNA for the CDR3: TGTGCCAGCAGCCAAGATGGAGTTCTGGACACCGGGGAGCTGTTTTTT. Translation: CASSQDGVLDTGELFF.

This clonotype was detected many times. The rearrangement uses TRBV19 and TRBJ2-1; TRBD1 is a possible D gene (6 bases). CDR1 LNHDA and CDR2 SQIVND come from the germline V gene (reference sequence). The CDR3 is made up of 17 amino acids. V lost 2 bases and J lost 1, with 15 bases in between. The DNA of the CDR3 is TGTGCCAGTAGTATAAATCCAGGGGCCGCATCCTACAATGAGCAGTTCTTC. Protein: CASSINPGAASYNEQFF.

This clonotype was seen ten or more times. The CDR3 here is CASSPGGLTDTQYF. CDR3 nucleotide sequence: TGTGCCAGCAGCCCGGGAGGTCTCACAGATACGCAGTATTTT. The chain couples TRBV11-2 to TRBJ2-3; 7 positions match TRBD2. The germline V gene has CDR1 SGHAT and CDR2 FQNNGV. The CDR3 is 14 residues long. Trimming removed 5 bases from V and 2 bases from J; junction bases left unmatched: 4. Looking up the rest from reference TRBV11-2 and TRBJ2-3 gives the full variable domain: EAGVAQSPRYKIIEKRQSVAFWCNPISGHATLYWYQQILGQGPKLLIQFQNNGVVDDSQLPKDRFSAERLKGVDSTLKIQPAKLEDSAVYLCASSPGGLTDTQYFGPGTRLTVL.

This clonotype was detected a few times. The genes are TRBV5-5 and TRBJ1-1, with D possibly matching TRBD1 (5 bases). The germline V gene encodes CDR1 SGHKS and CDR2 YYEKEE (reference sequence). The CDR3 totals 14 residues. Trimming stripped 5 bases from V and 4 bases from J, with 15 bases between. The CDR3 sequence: CASSVGLGFTEAFF. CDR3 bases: TGTGCCAGCAGTGTGGGGCTCGGGTTCACTGAAGCTTTCTTT.

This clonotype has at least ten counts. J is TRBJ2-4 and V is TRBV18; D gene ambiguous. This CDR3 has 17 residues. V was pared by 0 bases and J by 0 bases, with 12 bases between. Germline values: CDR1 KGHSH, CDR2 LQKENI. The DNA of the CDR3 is TGTGCCAGCTCACCACCGGGGTTGGAGTTAGCCAAAAACATTCAGTACTTC. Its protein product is CASSPPGLELAKNIQYF.